This T cell receptor (beta chain) is drawn from a study of blood T cell repertoires in COVID-19. Germline values: CDR1 SGHTA, CDR2 FQGTGA. Losses at the gene ends were 4 bases for V and 6 bases for J; bases not matched to a gene: 13. The CDR3 has 16 residues. Profiling relied on immunoSEQ multiplex PCR, and the TCRdb table lists in-frame clones only, not all of them. The table records about 490,000 clones, approximately 85% of them present only once. The rearrangement uses TRBV7-3 and TRBJ1-2; 8 bases line up with TRBD1. The clonotype originates from a human donor in a cohort sampled during active COVID-19. The specimen sequenced was peripheral blood. The CDR3 region has the DNA TGTGCCAGCAGCTCCCAAGGGACAGGAGGGAAACATGGCTACACCTTC. As protein: CASSSQGTGGKHGYTF.